This T cell receptor (beta chain) is drawn from a study of blood T cell repertoires in COVID-19. The table lists this clone with a few counts. This CDR3 has 15 amino acids. Looked up from germline, CDR1 is MNHEY and CDR2 is SMNVEV (reference sequence). Unmatched junction bases numbered 11, after V lost 6 bases and J lost 9 bases. Generated by immunoSEQ multiplex PCR, the TCRdb table keeps only in-frame clones and is missing some. The sample shows over 40,000 clones, about 80% of them seen only once. Sample: peripheral blood. The origin of this receptor is a human donor in a cohort sampled during active COVID-19. The chain is built from TRBV27 and TRBJ1-6; the match to TRBD1 covers 7 bases. The CDR3 protein is CASSLRGQGGSPLHF. CDR3 nucleotide sequence: TGTGCCAGCAGCTTGAGGGGGCAGGGAGGTTCACCCCTCCACTTT.